Presented here are 32 T cell receptor beta chains from one specimen sequenced in a study of molecular identifiers for immune sequencing clone quantification. TCRdb re-called the PCR reads with MiXCR, one entry per CDR3 protein. The top ten clones hold 0.7% to 0.95% of a sample with around 460,000 distinct CDR3 sequences, about 21% of them seen once. The sample comprised naive CD8+ T cells from blood, with Jurkat cell RNA spiked in. Sample subset: FACS-sorted CD8+CD4-CCR7+CD45RA+ naive T cells. These receptors came from a human donor in good health. Some libraries in this study had Jurkat cell RNA spiked in.

This clonotype was counted at least ten times. The rearrangement uses TRBV21-1 and TRBJ1-5; whether TRBD1, the table's D call, matches the DNA was not checked. TRBV21-1 is a pseudogene locus. The CDR3 extends over 16 amino acids. In DNA, the CDR3 is TGTGCCAGCAGCAAAGTTCTGGGACAATTGAATCAGCCCCAGCATTTT. Translation: CASSKVLGQLNQPQHF.

This clonotype showed up many times. J is TRBJ2-3 and V is TRBV4-1; unclear D gene. The CDR3 runs to 14 residues. CDR1 and CDR2 (germline): MGHRA, YSYEKL. V was shortened by 2 bases and J by 5 bases, with 11 bases between the two germline ends. Here the CDR3 reads CASSQLGLGDTQYF. CDR3 nucleotide sequence: TGCGCCAGCAGCCAACTGGGCCTCGGAGATACGCAGTATTTT.

This clonotype was detected ten times or more. The chain couples TRBV28 to TRBJ2-7; D perhaps matches TRBD2 (5 bases). CDR1 MDHEN and CDR2 SYDVKM come from the germline V gene. This CDR3 spans 12 amino acids. V gave up 6 bases and J gave up 7 bases, with 13 bases separating them. The CDR3 region is CASSTTRGEQYF. The DNA of the CDR3 is TGTGCCAGCAGCACGACTCGCGGGGAGCAGTACTTC.

This clonotype was detected many times. V and J are TRBV4-3 and TRBJ1-3; D ambiguous. Per germline, CDR1 LGHNA and CDR2 YSLEER. With 0 bases removed from V and 1 base from J, the gap between germline ends came to 10 bases. CDR3 size: 16 residues. CDR3 nucleotide sequence: TGCGCCAGCAGCCAAGATTTCGGATTTTCTGGAAACACCATATATTTT. It codes for CASSQDFGFSGNTIYF.

As for this clonotype: Sequence at one end of the junction differs from germline and may be a read error. The chain joins TRBV7-9 to TRBJ1-1, with no clear D. The CDR3 length is 14 residues. The germline CDR1 and CDR2 sequences are SEHNR and FQNEAQ (reference sequence). The CDR3 protein is CAISLTGVNTEAFF. CDR3 in DNA: TGTGCCATCAGCTTAACCGGGGTCAACACTGAAGCTTTCTTT.

The table lists this clonotype with many counts. The chain links TRBV4-3 to TRBJ1-1; 8 bases fit TRBD1. Germline V CDR1 and CDR2: LGHNA, YSLEER. The V and J ends lost 1 base and 5 bases, in that order; junction bases with no gene match: 6. The CDR3 is 15 residues long. The DNA of the CDR3 is TGCGCCAGCAGCCAAGCTGGGACAGGTCAAACTGAAGCTTTCTTT. Protein: CASSQAGTGQTEAFF.

This clonotype was detected ten times or more. CDR3 sequence (DNA): TGTGCCAGCAGCTTCGTCAGCTACGAGCAGTACTTC. It specifies CASSFVSYEQYF. The chain recombines TRBV7-9 with TRBJ2-7; D is uncertain. The CDR3 is made up of 12 amino acids. V lost 3 bases and J 3 bases, leaving 6 bases between the germline ends. Looked up from germline, CDR1 is SEHNR and CDR2 is FQNEAQ (reference sequence).

With respect to this clonotype: A single base separates this from a much larger clone, so it may be a read error. The chain has TRBV7-9 and TRBJ2-2; D gene uncertain. Germline CDR1 reads SEHNR; CDR2 reads FQNEAQ (reference sequence). The CDR3 is 14 amino acids. The CDR3 nucleotides are TGTGCCAGCGGCTTAGGGCAGGAGCCCGGGGAGCTGTTTTTT. Protein product: CASGLGQEPGELFF. Supplemented by reference TRBV7-9 and TRBJ2-2, the full variable domain reads DTGVSQNPRHKITKRGQNVTFRCDPISEHNRLYWYRQTLGQGPEFLTYFQNEAQLEKSRLLSDRFSAERPKGSFSTLEIQRTEQGDSAMYLCASGLGQEPGELFFGEGSRLTVL.

This clonotype has ten or more counts. The chain has TRBV18 and TRBJ2-3; the match to TRBD2 covers 8 bases. The V segment lost 4 bases and the J segment 2 bases; nucleotides outside the gene matches: 8. In germline, CDR1 is KGHSH, CDR2 LQKENI. The CDR3 extends over 16 amino acids. The DNA for the CDR3 is TGTGCCAGCTCACTACCGACTAGCGCATACACAGATACGCAGTATTTT. This encodes CASSLPTSAYTDTQYF.

A remark on this clonotype: One base away lies a much larger clone, so this may be a sequencing read error. J is TRBJ1-4 and V is TRBV28, with D possibly being TRBD1 (5 bases). Per germline, CDR1 MDHEN and CDR2 SYDVKM. The CDR3 consists of 15 residues. The ends were cut back, 7 bases at V and 8 bases at J, with 20 bases in the middle. As DNA, the CDR3 is TGTGCCAGCAATCTCCAGGGCCTGGTAGGGGAAAAACTGTTTTTT. It codes for CASNLQGLVGEKLFF.

The chain employs TRBV7-9 and TRBJ1-1; tentative D call: TRBD1 (6 bases). Germline lookup yields CDR1 SEHNR and CDR2 FQNEAQ (reference sequence). This CDR3 contains 14 residues. Trimming removed 5 bases from V and 5 bases from J, with 15 bases in between. The CDR3 loop is CASSPGQMETEAFF. The CDR3 region has the DNA TGTGCCAGCAGCCCGGGACAAATGGAAACTGAAGCTTTCTTT.

In this sample, this clonotype turned up a few times. The chain is built from TRBV4-1 and TRBJ1-4; TRBD1 agrees at 9 bases. The V gene end was trimmed by 3 bases and the J gene end by 8 bases; junction bases not matched to a gene: 10. The length of the CDR3 is 16 residues. In germline, CDR1 is MGHRA, CDR2 YSYEKL. The CDR3 DNA is TGCGCCAGCAGCCATCTGCCGGGACAGGGCGACGAAAAACTGTTTTTT. Residues: CASSHLPGQGDEKLFF.

Remarks on this clonotype: A much larger clone sits a single nucleotide away, making a read error possible. The chain couples TRBV7-2 to TRBJ2-3, with D possibly called TRBD1 or TRBD2 (5 bases each). The germline gives CDR1 SGHTA, CDR2 FQGNSA. The CDR3 extends over 13 amino acids. CDR3 in amino acids: CASTREMTDTRYF. CDR3 coding DNA: TGTGCCAGCACTAGGGAGATGACAGATACGCGGTATTTT. Together with reference TRBV7-2 and TRBJ2-3, the CDR3 gives the full variable domain: GAGVSQSPSNKVTEKGKDVELRCDPISGHTALYWYRQSLGQGLEFLIYFQGNSAPDKSGLPSDRFSAERTGGSVSTLTIQRTQQEDSAVYLCASTREMTDTRYFGPGTRLTVL.

This clonotype came up a few times. The junction departs from germline at one end; a sequencing error may be responsible. The chain couples TRBV5-3 to TRBJ1-2; 7 nucleotides match TRBD1. TRBV5-3 has ORF status, its function being uncertain. The CDR3 extends over 14 amino acids. The CDR3 sequence is CASSFRQGYLGYTF. CDR3 bases: TGTGCCAGCAGCTTTCGACAGGGATATTTAGGCTACACCTTC.

The chain carries TRBV11-2 and TRBJ1-5; 7 bases align to TRBD1. V lost 2 bases, J lost 0 bases, and 4 bases stayed unmatched. Germline V gene lookup returns CDR1 SGHAT and CDR2 FQNNGV. CDR3 size: 16 residues. The CDR3 nucleotides are TGTGCCAGCAGCTTACAGGGGGACTATAGCAATCAGCCCCAGCATTTT. This codes for CASSLQGDYSNQPQHF.

This clonotype was recorded a few times. V and J are TRBV6-5 and TRBJ2-6; D not certain. Trimming removed 0 bases at V and 6 bases at J, with 6 bases between. CDR1 MNHEY and CDR2 SVGAGI come from the germline V gene. There are 14 residues in the CDR3. CDR3 bases: TGTGCCAGCAGTTACTCCCCTGTGGCCAACGTCCTGACTTTC. Protein: CASSYSPVANVLTF.

This clonotype has a count of ten or more. The chain combines TRBV12-3 or TRBV12-4 with TRBJ1-4, with TRBD1 matching 7 bases. V gave up 5 bases and J gave up 0 bases; unmatched junction bases: 15. The CDR3 is 19 amino acids. The CDR3 DNA reads as TGTGCCAGCAGTATCTCCCCCGGGACAGACAACCCAACTAATGAAAAACTGTTTTTT. The encoded protein is CASSISPGTDNPTNEKLFF.

This clonotype showed up many times. The chain couples TRBV6-6 to TRBJ2-5; D remains ambiguous. Trimming shortened V by 0 bases and J by 0 bases, and 5 bases separated the two germline ends. In germline, CDR1 is MNHNY, CDR2 SVGAGI (reference sequence). The CDR3 has 14 residues. Here the CDR3 DNA reads TGTGCCAGCAGTTACTCAAAGTACCAAGAGACCCAGTACTTC. Translation: CASSYSKYQETQYF.

In this sample, this clonotype turned up many times. This chain uses TRBV5-1 with TRBJ2-5, with D maybe TRBD1 (5 bases). The V end was cut by 5 bases, the J end by 4 bases, with 15 bases between. CDR1 and CDR2 from the germline V gene are SGHRS and YFSETQ. CDR3 size: 14 residues. The CDR3 sequence: CASRSPGPGETQYF. The CDR3 DNA follows: TGCGCCAGCAGATCACCAGGGCCCGGAGAGACCCAGTACTTC.

Details on this clonotype: A clone one base away is much larger, so this may be a read error. This chain uses TRBV7-9 with TRBJ1-2; D possibly corresponds to TRBD1 (6 bases). CDR1 SEHNR and CDR2 FQNEAQ come from the germline V gene (reference sequence). This CDR3 has 11 amino acids. This chain's CDR3 is CASSSDGTSSF. CDR3 DNA: TGTGCCAGCAGCTCAGACGGGACATCTTCCTTC.

The J gene is TRBJ2-3, the V gene TRBV24-1, with 8 bases matching TRBD1. V trimming: 2 bases; J trimming: 12 bases; junction bases outside the gene matches: 3. There are 12 residues in the CDR3. Germline V gene sequence: CDR1 KGHDR, CDR2 SFDVKD. DNA for the CDR3: TGTGCCACCAGTGATTACAGGGGGTCCCAGTATTTT. This codes for CATSDYRGSQYF.

This clonotype was found a few times. This chain connects TRBV29-1 to TRBJ2-1, with 9 bases that match TRBD1. The CDR3 extends over 16 amino acids. The V segment lost 1 base and the J segment 0 bases; nucleotides outside the gene matches: 4. In germline, CDR1 is SQVTM, CDR2 ANQGSEA. The CDR3 nucleotides are TGCAGCGTTGAAGGGACAGGGGCGAGCTCCTACAATGAGCAGTTCTTC. Translating gives CSVEGTGASSYNEQFF.

The chain couples TRBV28 to TRBJ2-7; 8 nucleotides line up with TRBD1. This CDR3 region has 15 residues. The V gene end was trimmed by 6 bases and the J gene end by 7 bases; junction bases not matched to a gene: 14. Germline V gene sequence: CDR1 MDHEN, CDR2 SYDVKM. The CDR3 nucleotides read TGTGCCAGCAGCTTCAGGGGGCGGAGGGCCCATGAGCAGTACTTC. It specifies CASSFRGRRAHEQYF.

This clonotype was observed at least ten times. V is TRBV19 and J is TRBJ2-3; 10 nucleotides match TRBD2. V dropped 3 bases and J dropped 4; count of bases not matched to a gene: 4. Germline CDR1 reads LNHDA; CDR2 reads SQIVND (reference sequence). The CDR3 sequence is 15 residues long. Written as DNA, the CDR3 is TGTGCCAGTAGTATTACTAGCGGGACGCCAGATACGCAGTATTTT. Protein sequence: CASSITSGTPDTQYF.

Turning to this clonotype: A much larger clone differs from this one at a single base, so this may be a read error. The rearrangement joins TRBV12-3 or TRBV12-4 to TRBJ1-4; possible D gene TRBD1, 6 bases. This CDR3 comprises 13 residues. This CDR3 is CAGSYRESEKLFF. DNA for the CDR3: TGTGCCGGCAGTTACAGGGAATCGGAAAAACTGTTTTTT.

This clonotype was found a few times. The chain recombines TRBV11-3 with TRBJ2-5; 8 bases map to TRBD2. This CDR3 is built from 15 residues. Germline V gene sequence: CDR1 SGHNT, CDR2 YENEEA. J was trimmed by 5 bases and V by 5 bases; bases with no gene match: 10. CDR3 sequence (DNA): TGTGCCAGCAGCCCCGGGACTAGAAACGGGGAGACCCAGTACTTC. Encoded protein: CASSPGTRNGETQYF.

About this clonotype itself: This could be a read error, since a much larger clone is one nucleotide away. The V gene is TRBV10-3, the J gene TRBJ1-1, with D uncertain. The CDR3 spans 14 residues. CDR1 and CDR2 from the germline V gene are ENHRY and SYGVKD. V lost 3 bases and J lost 6, with 14 bases in between. The CDR3 reads CAISDRLASPEAFF. The CDR3 DNA sequence: TGTGCCATCAGTGACAGACTAGCGTCTCCTGAAGCTTTCTTT.

This clonotype was recorded a few times. The chain carries TRBV3-1 and TRBJ1-2; D possibly corresponds to TRBD1 (5 bases). Germline V gives CDR1 LGHDT, CDR2 YNNKEL (reference sequence). The CDR3 spans 16 residues. V lost 4 bases and J lost 0, with 15 bases in between. CDR3 bases: TGTGCCAGCAGCCCAGAGGGGCAGTTAGCTAACTATGGCTACACCTTC. This translates into CASSPEGQLANYGYTF. Complete variable domain (other parts from reference TRBV3-1 and TRBJ1-2): DTAVSQTPKYLVTQMGNDKSIKCEQNLGHDTMYWYKQDSKKFLKIMFSYNNKELIINETVPNRFSPKSPDKAHLNLHINSLELGDSAVYFCASSPEGQLANYGYTFGSGTRLTVV.

This clonotype was recorded a few times. The genes are TRBV6-1 and TRBJ2-3, with 7 bases lining up with TRBD2. Germline CDR1 reads MNHNS; CDR2 reads SASEGT. The CDR3 loop spans 17 amino acids. V lost 5 bases, J lost 0 bases, and 11 bases stayed unmatched. CDR3 loop: CASSRRASGTSTDTQYF. CDR3 nucleotides: TGTGCCAGCAGTCGTAGGGCTAGCGGAACTAGCACAGATACGCAGTATTTT.

This clonotype appeared many times. The chain uses TRBV7-9 and TRBJ2-3; D is perhaps TRBD1 or TRBD2 (5 bases each). There are 18 residues in the CDR3. With 5 bases removed from V and 4 bases from J, the gap between germline ends came to 25 bases. From germline, CDR1 is SEHNR and CDR2 FQNEAQ (reference sequence). This CDR3 is CASSHPPREGASSDTQYF. The DNA for the CDR3 is TGTGCCAGCAGCCACCCCCCGAGGGAAGGGGCAAGTTCAGATACGCAGTATTTT.

As to this clonotype: The junction differs from germline at one of its ends, possibly a read error. The chain is built from TRBV27 and TRBJ2-3; a weak D match, TRBD2 (6 bases). The CDR3 sequence is 15 residues long. The germline gives CDR1 MNHEY, CDR2 SMNVEV (reference sequence). CDR3 amino acids: CAGSLIGSGTDTQYF. The DNA of the CDR3 is TGTGCCGGCAGTTTGATCGGGAGCGGCACAGATACGCAGTACTTT.

This clonotype was picked up a small number of times. The chain carries TRBV19 and TRBJ2-3; D assignment may be TRBD1 or TRBD2 (5 bases each). Trimming took 4 bases from V and 0 from J, leaving 20 bases between them. The CDR3 totals 18 residues. Germline CDR1 and CDR2: LNHDA and SQIVND (reference sequence). This CDR3 is CASSSYYAPGRSTDTQYF. DNA of the CDR3: TGTGCCAGTAGTAGTTATTACGCACCGGGACGTAGCACAGATACGCAGTATTTT.